The present T cell receptor (beta chain) was sequenced within a study of blood T cell repertoires in COVID-19. Clones were sequenced by immunoSEQ multiplex PCR, and TCRdb holds only the in-frame ones, with some missing. Of about 410,000 clones detected, 70% to 90% appear once; the ten largest clones hold approximately 1.5%. The CDR3 is 15 amino acids. Trimming took 0 bases from V and 4 from J, leaving 10 bases between them. Germline loops: CDR1 WSHSY, CDR2 SAAADI. What was sequenced was peripheral blood. The sequence came from a woman in her thirties or forties with COVID-19, enrolled during active disease. The V and J genes are TRBV10-2 and TRBJ1-5; weak D call: TRBD1 (5 bases). CDR3 coding DNA: TGCGCCAGCAGTGAGTCGGGAGGGGCGAATCAGCCCCAGCATTTT. Amino acids: CASSESGGANQPQHF.